The source of this TCR beta chain is a study of cytomegalovirus exposure and HLA in healthy donors. Germline-derived CDR1 and CDR2 are MNHNS and SASEGT. This CDR3 comprises 17 residues. V was pared by 4 bases and J by 5 bases, with 11 bases of the junction left unmatched. 13 Jbeta primers and 60 Vbeta primers were used for the PCR. The assay was immunoSEQ multiplex PCR, and TCRdb's table has in-frame clones only and misses some. Of more than 90,000 clones listed, around three quarters are singletons. The study, taken as a whole, reports: An analysis done earlier found most TCR beta V segments productive about 90% or about 30% of the time. Among donors in an Asian-associated ancestry cluster, a later analysis reportedly found fewer N-insertions than the roughly 610-donor mean. CMV serostatus was the only recorded immune exposure for donors.

Points on this clone: Its matching antigen is unknown.

The specimen was PBMCs. The rearrangement joins TRBV6-1 to TRBJ2-2, with 9 positions matching TRBD1. The sequence was collected from a man aged 35 to 55 in good health and CMV-seronegative. The CDR3 reads CASSARTGVGGTGELFF. CDR3 coding DNA: TGTGCCAGCAGTGCTCGGACAGGGGTGGGAGGAACCGGGGAGCTGTTTTTT.